This TCR beta chain was observed in a study of regulatory T cells in long-lasting Graves disease. Whole-study results and caveats: Limited sample numbers may have lowered accuracy. When disease was persistent, TRBV28, TRBJ1-2 and TRBJ2-5 were the favored segments. Investigators studied peripheral blood only, not thyroid tissue.

In building TCR beta libraries, iRepertoire HTBI primers were used together with Arm-PCR of CDR3 regions. TCRdb independently ran MiXCR on the multiplex PCR reads; one entry per CDR3 protein. Of around 450,000 distinct CDR3 sequences in the sample, about a fifth are singletons; the top ten hold less than 9%. CDR3 size: 17 residues. V shed 2 bases and J 5 bases; nucleotides not matched to a gene: 11. Germline CDR1 and CDR2: SGHAT and FQNNGV. Indicated time point: persistent/refractory GD, antithyroid drugs over 5 years with positive TRAb. The TCR library was made from RNA that had been extracted from PBMCs in TRIzol. Patients met American Thyroid Association criteria for Graves' disease. This clonotype has just a few counts. Its target is not known.

This TCR came from a female donor with Graves disease. The chain carries TRBV11-2 and TRBJ2-2; 7 nucleotides agree with TRBD2. The material sequenced was peripheral blood mononuclear cells (PBMCs), taken when the disease was refractory, from a patient treated with antithyroid drugs. The CDR3 reads CASSLSSGLPRTGELFF. CDR3 coding DNA: TGTGCCAGCAGCTTATCGTCGGGACTACCCCGAACCGGGGAGCTGTTTTTT.